The clone carrying this T cell receptor gamma chain was detected many times. The data are from a study of γδ T cells in repeated Plasmodium falciparum infection. With CATT, TCRdb re-called clones from the multiplex PCR reads. The sample contains approximately 5,200 gamma-chain clones, 3.4% of which appear only once. Vgamma9/Vdelta2+ and Vdelta2-negative gammadelta T cells were flow-sorted from PBMC for bulk sequencing. CDR1 is VTNTFY, CDR2 YDVSTARD, per germline (reference sequence). V lost 4 bases, J lost 6 bases, and 5 bases stayed unmatched. The CDR3 is made up of 13 amino acids. The origin of this receptor is a pool of human donors (malaria-infected and uninfected, not separated). The sample taken for sequencing was gamma-delta T cells from blood. The chain recombines TRGV3 with TRGJP2. The CDR3 coding sequence is TGTGCCACCTGGGATGTCCGTGATTGGATCAAGACGTTT. This translates into CATWDVRDWIKTF.